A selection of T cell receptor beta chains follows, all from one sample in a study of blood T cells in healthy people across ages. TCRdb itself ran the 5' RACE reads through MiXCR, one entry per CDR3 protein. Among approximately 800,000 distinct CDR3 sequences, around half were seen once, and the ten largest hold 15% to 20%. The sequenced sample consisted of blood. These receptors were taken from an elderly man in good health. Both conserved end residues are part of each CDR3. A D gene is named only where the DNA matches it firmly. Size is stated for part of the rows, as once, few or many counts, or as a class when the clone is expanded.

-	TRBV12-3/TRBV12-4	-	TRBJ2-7	TGTGCCAGCAGTTTATCGGGGGCGAAGGGCACTGAGCAGTACTTC	CASSLSGAKGTEQYF
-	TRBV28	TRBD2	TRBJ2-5	TGTGCCAGCAGTATCGGGACTAGCGGTCCGGGGACCCAGTACTTC	CASSIGTSGPGTQYF
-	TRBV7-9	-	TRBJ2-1	TGTGCCAGCAGCTTATACCTCAATAAGCAGTTCTTC	CASSLYLNKQFF
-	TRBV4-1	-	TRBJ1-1	TGCGCCAGCAGCCAAGGACAGCCCGGGGCCAGATACACTGAAGCTTTCTTT	CASSQGQPGARYTEAFF
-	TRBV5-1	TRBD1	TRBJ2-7	TGCGCCAGCAGCTTGGAAAGTGGGACAGGGGTAAATGAGCAGTACTTC	CASSLESGTGVNEQYF
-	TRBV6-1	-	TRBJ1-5	TGTGCCAGCAGTCCAACCCCTCGGGACCAGCCCCAGCATTTT	CASSPTPRDQPQHF
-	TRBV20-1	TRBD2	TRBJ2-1	TGCAGCGCTAGTGTCGCTAGCGGGAGGTCAAGAGAGACCCAGTTCTTC	CSASVASGRSRETQFF
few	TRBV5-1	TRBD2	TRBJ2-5	TGTGCCAGCAGCTTAACTAGCGGGAGTGAGACCCAGTACTTC	CASSLTSGSETQYF
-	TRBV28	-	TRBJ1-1	TGTGCCAGCAGTTTAGGGTTTACTGAAGCTTTCTTT	CASSLGFTEAFF
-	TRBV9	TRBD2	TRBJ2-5	TGTGCCAGCAGCGTAGGGTCTAGCGGGACGAGGAGTGAGCAGTACTTC	CASSVGSSGTRSEQYF
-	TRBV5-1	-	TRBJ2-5	TGCGCCAGCAGCTTGGAAAGGGTTGAGACCCAGTACTTC	CASSLERVETQYF
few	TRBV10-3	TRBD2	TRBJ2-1	TGTGCCATCAGTGACCTGGGACTAGCGGGAGCCTACAATGAGCAGTTCTTC	CAISDLGLAGAYNEQFF
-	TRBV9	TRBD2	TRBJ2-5	TGTGCCAGCAGCGTAGACCCTAGCGGGAGGAAGACCCAGTACTTC	CASSVDPSGRKTQYF
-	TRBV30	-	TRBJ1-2	TGTGCCTGGACCCCACGAGCGCGAAGGGGTAACTATGGCTACACCTTC	CAWTPRARRGNYGYTF
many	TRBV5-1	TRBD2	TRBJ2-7	TGTGCCAGCAGTCCGACTAGCGGAAGTTACGAGCAGTACTTC	CASSPTSGSYEQYF
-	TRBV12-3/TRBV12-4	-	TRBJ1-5	TGTGCCAGCAGTTTAGGACGGCAACATCAGCCCCAGCATTTT	CASSLGRQHQPQHF